Below, 10 T cell receptor beta chains from the same sample are listed, as sequenced in a study of T cells in Graves' hyperthyroidism and ophthalmopathy. The TCR beta CDR3 regions underwent amplification using RNA transcripts as the source. The primer set for the first-round RT-PCR of the TCR CDR3 was HTBI. TCRdb used MiXCR to reprocess the multiplex PCR reads, holding one entry per CDR3 protein. The sample carries about 200,000 distinct CDR3 sequences, roughly 17% recorded once. The sample comprised blood. These TCRs come from a woman between 45 and 60 years old with Graves' hyperthyroidism.

The V and J genes are TRBV28 and TRBJ1-5; no firm D call. The CDR3 spans 16 residues. Germline V gives CDR1 MDHEN, CDR2 SYDVKM. The V and J ends lost 3 bases and 4 bases respectively, with 16 bases between them. The DNA of the CDR3 is TGTGCCAGCAGTTTTGAAGGCAGATTCTTTAATCAGCCCCAGCATTTT. Residues: CASSFEGRFFNQPQHF.

V gene TRBV5-1 combines with J gene TRBJ1-1, with 12 bases lining up with TRBD1. V lost 6 bases and J lost 4; bases outside the gene matches: 4. CDR3 size: 14 residues. Germline CDR1 reads SGHRS; CDR2 reads YFSETQ. CDR3 bases: TGCGCCAGCACGAGGGGACAGGGGGCCACTGAAGCTTTCTTT. This codes for CASTRGQGATEAFF. Looking up the rest from reference TRBV5-1 and TRBJ1-1 gives the full variable domain: KAGVTQTPRYLIKTRGQQVTLSCSPISGHRSVSWYQQTPGQGLQFLFEYFSETQRNKGNFPGRFSGRQFSNSRSEMNVSTLELGDSALYLCASTRGQGATEAFFGQGTRLTVV.

This clonotype has ten or more counts. This sequence joins TRBV6-2 or TRBV6-3 and TRBJ1-5; the D is unclear. CDR1 and CDR2 (germline): MNHEY, SVGEGT. V lost 2 bases, J lost 4 bases, and 15 bases lay in between. There are 16 residues in the CDR3. This chain's CDR3 is CASSYEAQAGNQPQHF. CDR3 bases: TGTGCCAGCAGTTACGAGGCCCAGGCCGGGAATCAGCCCCAGCATTTT.

This clonotype was recorded many times. The chain is built from TRBV20-1 and TRBJ2-7; 14 bases line up with TRBD2. CDR3 size: 15 residues. The J segment lost 3 bases and the V segment lost 2 bases, leaving 3 bases of the junction unmatched. The germline V gene encodes CDR1 DFQATT and CDR2 SNEGSKA (reference sequence). CDR3 nucleotide sequence: TGCAGTGCTAGACCGGGACTAGCGGGAGTCTACGAGCAGTACTTC. Its translation is CSARPGLAGVYEQYF.

At least ten counts were recorded for this clonotype. V is TRBV5-6 and J is TRBJ1-2; D perhaps matches TRBD1 (5 bases). Germline CDR1 is SGHDT and CDR2 is YYEEEE. This CDR3 spans 14 amino acids. The V gene lost 4 bases and the J gene lost 2 bases, with 12 bases spanning the gap. The CDR3 here is CASSPPGRNYGYTF. The CDR3 DNA reads as TGTGCCAGCAGCCCCCCGGGACGGAACTATGGCTACACCTTC.

The rearrangement joins TRBV20-1 to TRBJ1-2, with D tentatively TRBD1 (5 bases). With 7 bases removed from V and 2 bases from J, the gap between germline ends came to 17 bases. CDR1 is DFQATT and CDR2 is SNEGSKA in the germline V gene (reference sequence). The CDR3 is 14 residues long. CDR3 amino acids: CSVEGAGRNYGYTF. The CDR3 DNA sequence: TGCAGTGTCGAAGGCGCAGGGAGAAACTATGGCTACACCTTC.

The chain is built from TRBV12-3 or TRBV12-4 and TRBJ1-5, with 7 bases identical to TRBD1. The J segment lost 11 bases and the V segment lost 2 bases, leaving 15 bases of the junction unmatched. This CDR3 has 16 residues. CDR3 nucleotide sequence: TGTGCCAGCAGTTTATCTAGGAGGGGGCCAGGCGGGGCCCAGCATTTT. It yields the protein CASSLSRRGPGGAQHF.

This clonotype occurred many times. The chain links TRBV6-5 to TRBJ1-2; D is possibly TRBD1 (5 bases). CDR1 is MNHEY and CDR2 is SVGAGI in the germline V gene. V gave up 1 base and J gave up 8 bases, with 14 bases separating them. The CDR3 length is 14 residues. CDR3 sequence reads: CASSYLPGIWGYTF. The CDR3 region has the DNA TGTGCCAGCAGTTACTTACCAGGGATTTGGGGCTACACCTTC.

The table lists this clonotype with many counts. The rearrangement links TRBV29-1 to TRBJ2-7; possibly TRBD2 for D (5 bases). CDR3 length: 16 amino acids. Germline-derived CDR1 and CDR2 are SQVTM and ANQGSEA. With 6 bases removed from V and 1 base from J, the gap between germline ends came to 22 bases. The CDR3 spells CSVYLDGTGISYEQYF. The CDR3 bases are TGCAGCGTCTATCTGGACGGAACGGGGATTTCCTACGAGCAGTACTTC.

The rearrangement links TRBV3-1 to TRBJ1-1; 8 positions match TRBD1. Looked up from germline, CDR1 is LGHDT and CDR2 is YNNKEL (reference sequence). The CDR3 runs to 15 residues. Trimming took 5 bases from V and 5 from J; bases not matched to a gene: 10. The CDR3 spells CASSENRGLSTEAFF. The CDR3 nucleotides are TGTGCCAGCAGCGAAAACAGGGGGTTGAGTACTGAAGCTTTCTTT.